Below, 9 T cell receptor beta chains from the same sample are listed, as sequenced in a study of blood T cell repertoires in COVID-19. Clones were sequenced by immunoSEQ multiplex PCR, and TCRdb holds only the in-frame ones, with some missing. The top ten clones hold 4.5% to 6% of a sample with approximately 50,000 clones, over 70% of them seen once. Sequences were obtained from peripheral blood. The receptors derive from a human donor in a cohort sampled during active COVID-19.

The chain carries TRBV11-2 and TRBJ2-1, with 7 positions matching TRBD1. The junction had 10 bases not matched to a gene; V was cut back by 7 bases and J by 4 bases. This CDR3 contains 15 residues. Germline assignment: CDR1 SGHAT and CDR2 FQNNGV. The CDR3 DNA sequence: TGTGCCAGCATGCAAGGGGGCGAAACTTACAATGAGCAGTTCTTC. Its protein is CASMQGGETYNEQFF.

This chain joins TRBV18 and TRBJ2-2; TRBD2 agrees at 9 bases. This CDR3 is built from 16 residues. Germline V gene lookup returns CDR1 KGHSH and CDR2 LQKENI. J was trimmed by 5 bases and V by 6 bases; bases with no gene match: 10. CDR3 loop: CASSQVSGSGTGELFF. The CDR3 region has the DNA TGTGCCAGCTCTCAAGTTAGCGGGAGCGGGACCGGGGAGCTGTTTTTT.

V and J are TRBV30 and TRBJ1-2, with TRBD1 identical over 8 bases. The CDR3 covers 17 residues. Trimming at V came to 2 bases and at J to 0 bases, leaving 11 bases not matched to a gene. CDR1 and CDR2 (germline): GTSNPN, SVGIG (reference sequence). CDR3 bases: TGTGCCTGGAGTTCCGGGACAGGCCATAGAGCTAACTATGGCTACACCTTC. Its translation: CAWSSGTGHRANYGYTF.

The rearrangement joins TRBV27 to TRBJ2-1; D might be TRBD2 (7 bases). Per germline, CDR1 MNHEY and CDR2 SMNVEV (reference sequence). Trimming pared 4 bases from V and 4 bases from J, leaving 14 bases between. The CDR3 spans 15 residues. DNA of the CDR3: TGTGCCAGCAGTTCCCCGGGGGGCAGATACAATGAGCAGTTCTTC. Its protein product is CASSSPGGRYNEQFF.

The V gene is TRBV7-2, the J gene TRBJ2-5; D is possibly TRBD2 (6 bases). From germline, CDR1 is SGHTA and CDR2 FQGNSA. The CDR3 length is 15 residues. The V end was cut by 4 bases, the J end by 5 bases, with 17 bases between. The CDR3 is CASSSDRLDGETQYF. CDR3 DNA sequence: TGTGCCAGCAGCTCCGACCGACTAGATGGGGAGACCCAGTACTTC.

The CDR3 loop is CASSLVERGTQYF. CDR3 nucleotides: TGTGCCAGCAGCTTAGTGGAGCGTGGTACGCAGTATTTT. This rearrangement joins TRBV7-9 to TRBJ2-3; D not certain. This CDR3 region has 13 residues. V was clipped by 1 base and J by 8 bases, with 10 bases between them. Germline V gives CDR1 SEHNR, CDR2 FQNEAQ (reference sequence).

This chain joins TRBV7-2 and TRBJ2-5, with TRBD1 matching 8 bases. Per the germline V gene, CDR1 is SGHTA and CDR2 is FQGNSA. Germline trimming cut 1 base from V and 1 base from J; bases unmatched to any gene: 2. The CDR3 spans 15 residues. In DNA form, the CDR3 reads TGTGCCAGCAGCTTAGGACAGGGGCCCCAAGAGACCCAGTACTTC. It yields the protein CASSLGQGPQETQYF.

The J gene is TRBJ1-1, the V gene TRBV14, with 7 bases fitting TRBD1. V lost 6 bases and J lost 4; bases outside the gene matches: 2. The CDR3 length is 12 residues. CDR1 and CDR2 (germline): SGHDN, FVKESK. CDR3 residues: CASSPGGTEAFF. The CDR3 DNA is TGTGCCAGCAGTCCAGGGGGCACTGAAGCTTTCTTT.

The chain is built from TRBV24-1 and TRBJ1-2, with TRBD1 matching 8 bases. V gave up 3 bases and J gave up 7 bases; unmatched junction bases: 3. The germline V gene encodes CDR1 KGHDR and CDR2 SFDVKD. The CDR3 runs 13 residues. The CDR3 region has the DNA TGTGCCACCAGTGATACGGACAGGGCTGGCTACACCTTC. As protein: CATSDTDRAGYTF.